The clone carrying this T cell receptor beta chain was seen a handful of times. Its antigen is unknown. The data were taken from a study of cytomegalovirus exposure and HLA in healthy donors. The PCR used 60 Vbeta and 13 Jbeta primers. The data were produced by immunoSEQ multiplex PCR, yet TCRdb's version contains in-frame clones alone and is incomplete. The repertoire holds fewer than 200,000 clones, with roughly 70% as singletons. Samples came from healthy bone marrow donors. Germline CDR1 reads SGHTA; CDR2 reads FQGTGA. V was clipped by 2 bases and J by 6 bases; unmatched bases: 8. The length of the CDR3 is 15 residues. Study-level findings and limits: Most TCR beta V segments were productive about 90% or about 30% of the time in an earlier analysis. For most subjects, TCR beta sequences were reported to predict HLA-A and HLA-B alleles with accuracy.

V usage is TRBV7-3 and J usage is TRBJ2-7, with 9 positions matching TRBD1. Specimen: PBMCs. The clonotype originates from a man aged 35 to 55 in good health and CMV-seropositive. In DNA, the CDR3 is TGTGCCAGCAGCTTAGTCTCGGGACAGGGTGTCGAGCAGTACTTC. Its translation is CASSLVSGQGVEQYF. Drawing the rest from reference TRBV7-3 and TRBJ2-7, the complete variable domain is GAGVSQTPSNKVTEKGKYVELRCDPISGHTALYWYRQSLGQGPEFLIYFQGTGAADDSGLPNDRFFAVRPEGSVSTLKIQRTERGDSAVYLCASSLVSGQGVEQYFGPGTRLTVT.